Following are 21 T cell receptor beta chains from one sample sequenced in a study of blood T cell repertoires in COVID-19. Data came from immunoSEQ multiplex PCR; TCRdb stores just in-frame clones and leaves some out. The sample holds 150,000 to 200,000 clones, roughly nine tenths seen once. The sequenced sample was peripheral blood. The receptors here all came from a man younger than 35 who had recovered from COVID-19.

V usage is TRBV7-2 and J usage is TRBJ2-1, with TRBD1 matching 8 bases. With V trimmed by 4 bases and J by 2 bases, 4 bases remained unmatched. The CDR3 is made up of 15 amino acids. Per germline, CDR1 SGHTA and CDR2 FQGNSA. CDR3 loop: CASSSDRAAYNEQFF. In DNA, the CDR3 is TGTGCCAGCAGCTCGGACAGGGCGGCCTACAATGAGCAGTTCTTC.

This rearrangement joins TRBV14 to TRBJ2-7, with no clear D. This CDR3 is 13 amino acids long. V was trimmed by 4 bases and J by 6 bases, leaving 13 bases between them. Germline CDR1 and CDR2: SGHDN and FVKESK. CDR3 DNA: TGTGCCAGCAGCCGGAGCCCCAGTAGCGAGCAGTACTTC. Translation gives CASSRSPSSEQYF.

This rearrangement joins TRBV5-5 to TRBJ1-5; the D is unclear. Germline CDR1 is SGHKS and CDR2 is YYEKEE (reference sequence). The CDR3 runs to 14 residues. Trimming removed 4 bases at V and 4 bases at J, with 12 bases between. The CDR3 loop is CASSTGRGNQPQHF. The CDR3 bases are TGTGCCAGCAGCACCGGTCGGGGTAATCAGCCCCAGCATTTT.

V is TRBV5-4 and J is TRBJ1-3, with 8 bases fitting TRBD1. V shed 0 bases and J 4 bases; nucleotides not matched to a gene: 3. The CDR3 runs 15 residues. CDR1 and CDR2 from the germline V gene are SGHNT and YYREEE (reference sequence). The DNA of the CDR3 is TGTGCCAGCAGCTTGGGGGACAGGTCCGGAAACACCATATATTTT. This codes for CASSLGDRSGNTIYF.

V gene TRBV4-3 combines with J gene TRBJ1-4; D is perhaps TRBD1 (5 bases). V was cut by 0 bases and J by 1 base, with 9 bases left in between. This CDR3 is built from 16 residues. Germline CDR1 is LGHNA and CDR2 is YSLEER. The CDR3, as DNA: TGCGCCAGCAGCCAAGACCCCGGGGGAACTAATGAAAAACTGTTTTTT. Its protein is CASSQDPGGTNEKLFF.

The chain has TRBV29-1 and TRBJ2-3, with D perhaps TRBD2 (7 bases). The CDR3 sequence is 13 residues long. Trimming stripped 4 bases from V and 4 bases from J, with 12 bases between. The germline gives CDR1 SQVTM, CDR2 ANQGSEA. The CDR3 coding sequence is TGCAGCGTTGTTCTGGGGGGGCCAGATACGCAGTATTTT. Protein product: CSVVLGGPDTQYF.

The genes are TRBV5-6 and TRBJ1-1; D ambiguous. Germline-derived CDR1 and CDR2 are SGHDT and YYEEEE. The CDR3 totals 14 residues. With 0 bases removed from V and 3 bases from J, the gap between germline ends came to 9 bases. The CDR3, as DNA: TGTGCCAGCAGCTTGGAAGACGGGTACACTGAAGCTTTCTTT. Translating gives CASSLEDGYTEAFF.

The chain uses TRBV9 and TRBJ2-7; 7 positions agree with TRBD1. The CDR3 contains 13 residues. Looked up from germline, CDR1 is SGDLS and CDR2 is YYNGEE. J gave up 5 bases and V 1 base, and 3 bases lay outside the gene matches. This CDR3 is CASSVQGVDEQYF. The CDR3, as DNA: TGTGCCAGCAGCGTACAGGGGGTGGACGAGCAGTACTTC.

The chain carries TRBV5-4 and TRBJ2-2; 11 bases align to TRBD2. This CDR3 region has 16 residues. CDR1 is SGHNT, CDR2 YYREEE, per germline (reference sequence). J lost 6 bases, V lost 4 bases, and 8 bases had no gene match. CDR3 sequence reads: CASSPGSGRESGELFF. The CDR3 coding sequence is TGTGCCAGCAGCCCTGGTAGCGGGAGGGAGTCCGGGGAGCTGTTTTTT.

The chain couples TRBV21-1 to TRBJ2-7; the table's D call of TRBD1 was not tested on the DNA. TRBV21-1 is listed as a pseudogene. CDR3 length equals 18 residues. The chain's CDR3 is CASSKNRGLRDRSYEQYF. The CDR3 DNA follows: TGTGCCAGCAGCAAGAATCGTGGTCTCCGGGACAGGTCTTACGAGCAGTACTTC.

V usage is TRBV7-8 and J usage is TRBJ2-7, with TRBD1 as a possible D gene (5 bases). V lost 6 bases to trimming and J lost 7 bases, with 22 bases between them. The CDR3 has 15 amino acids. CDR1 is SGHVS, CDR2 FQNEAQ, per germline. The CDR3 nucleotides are TGTGCCAGCAGTACTAAACAGGTATCCTATGCTGAGCAGTACTTC. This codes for CASSTKQVSYAEQYF.

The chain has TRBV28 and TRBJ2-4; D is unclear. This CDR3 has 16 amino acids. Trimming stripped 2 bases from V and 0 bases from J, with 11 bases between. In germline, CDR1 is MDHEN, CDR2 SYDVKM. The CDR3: CASSLRQALAKNIQYF. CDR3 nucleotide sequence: TGTGCCAGCAGTTTACGGCAGGCTTTAGCCAAAAACATTCAGTACTTC. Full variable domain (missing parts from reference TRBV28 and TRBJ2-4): DVKVTQSSRYLVKRTGEKVFLECVQDMDHENMFWYRQDPGLGLRLIYFSYDVKMKEKGDIPEGYSVSREKKERFSLILESASTNQTSMYLCASSLRQALAKNIQYFGAGTRLSVL.

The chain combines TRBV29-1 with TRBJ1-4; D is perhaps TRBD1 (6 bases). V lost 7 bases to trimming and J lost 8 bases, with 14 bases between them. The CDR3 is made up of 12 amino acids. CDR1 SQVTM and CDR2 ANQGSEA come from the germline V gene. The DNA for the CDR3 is TGCAGCGGGGGGCAGGGTGGCGAAAAACTGTTTTTT. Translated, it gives CSGGQGGEKLFF. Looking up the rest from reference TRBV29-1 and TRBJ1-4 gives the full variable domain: SAVISQKPSRDICQRGTSLTIQCQVDSQVTMMFWYRQQPGQSLTLIATANQGSEATYESGFVIDKFPISRPNLTFSTLTVSNMSPEDSSIYLCSGGQGGEKLFFGSGTQLSVL.

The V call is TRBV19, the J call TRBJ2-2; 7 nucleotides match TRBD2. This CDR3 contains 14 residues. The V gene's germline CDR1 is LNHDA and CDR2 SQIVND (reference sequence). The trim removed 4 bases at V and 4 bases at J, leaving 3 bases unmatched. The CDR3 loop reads CASSRASGTGELFF. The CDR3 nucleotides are TGTGCCAGTAGTAGGGCTAGCGGCACCGGGGAGCTGTTTTTT.

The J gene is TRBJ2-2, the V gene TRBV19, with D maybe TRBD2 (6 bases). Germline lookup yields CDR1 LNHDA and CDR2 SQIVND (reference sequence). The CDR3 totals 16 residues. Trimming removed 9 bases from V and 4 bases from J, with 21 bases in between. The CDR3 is CASRVGSGVVTGELFF. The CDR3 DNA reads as TGTGCCAGCAGAGTTGGGTCGGGAGTAGTCACCGGGGAGCTGTTTTTT.

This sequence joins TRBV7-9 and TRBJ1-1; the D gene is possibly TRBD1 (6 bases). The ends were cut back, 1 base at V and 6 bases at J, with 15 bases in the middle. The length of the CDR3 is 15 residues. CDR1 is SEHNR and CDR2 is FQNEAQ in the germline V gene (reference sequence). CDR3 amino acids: CASSLEGQGFSEAFF. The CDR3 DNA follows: TGTGCCAGCAGCTTAGAGGGCCAGGGGTTCTCTGAAGCTTTCTTT.

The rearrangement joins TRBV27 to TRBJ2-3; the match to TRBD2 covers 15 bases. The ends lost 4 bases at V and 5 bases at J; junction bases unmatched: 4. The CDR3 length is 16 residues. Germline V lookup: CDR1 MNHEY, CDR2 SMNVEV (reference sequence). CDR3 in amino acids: CASSSPGLAGGDTQYF. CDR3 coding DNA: TGTGCCAGCAGTTCCCCGGGACTAGCGGGGGGAGATACGCAGTATTTT.

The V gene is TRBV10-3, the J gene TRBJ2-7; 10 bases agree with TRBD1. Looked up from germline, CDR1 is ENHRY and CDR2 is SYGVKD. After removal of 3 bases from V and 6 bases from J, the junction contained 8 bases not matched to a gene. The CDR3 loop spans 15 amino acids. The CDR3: CAISDLRDRGGEQYF. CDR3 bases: TGTGCCATCAGTGATCTCCGGGACAGGGGAGGCGAGCAGTACTTC.

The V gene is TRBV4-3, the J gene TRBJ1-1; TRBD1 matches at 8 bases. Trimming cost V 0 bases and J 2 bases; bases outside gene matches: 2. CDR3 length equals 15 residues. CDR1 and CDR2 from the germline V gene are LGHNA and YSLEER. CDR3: CASSQDTGGNTEAFF. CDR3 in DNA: TGCGCCAGCAGCCAAGATACAGGGGGAAACACTGAAGCTTTCTTT.

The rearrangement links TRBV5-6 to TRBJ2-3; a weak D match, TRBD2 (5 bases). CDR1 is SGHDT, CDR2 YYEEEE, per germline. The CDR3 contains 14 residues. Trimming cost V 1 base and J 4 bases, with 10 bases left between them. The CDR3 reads CASSLTAGADTQYF. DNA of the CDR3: TGTGCCAGCAGCTTGACAGCCGGGGCAGATACGCAGTATTTT.

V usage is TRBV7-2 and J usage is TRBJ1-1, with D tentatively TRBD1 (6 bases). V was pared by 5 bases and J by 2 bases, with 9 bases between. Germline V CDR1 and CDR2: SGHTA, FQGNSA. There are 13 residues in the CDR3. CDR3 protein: CASSAQGNTEAFF. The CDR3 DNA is TGTGCCAGCAGCGCACAGGGTAACACTGAAGCTTTCTTT.